This is a list of T cell receptor beta chains from one sample in a study of blood T cell repertoires in COVID-19. TCRdb keeps only in-frame clones here, not all; method: immunoSEQ multiplex PCR. The sample consists of about 350,000 clones, around nine tenths of them appearing once. The specimen sequenced was peripheral blood. Receptors were obtained from a woman aged 60-75 years with COVID-19, enrolled during active disease. CDR3s include the opening cysteine and the closing phenylalanine or tryptophan. D genes are given only for firm matches. Not every row has a clone size; where given, it reads once, few, many or a size class.

v_gene,abundance,d_gene,j_gene,CDR3nt,CDR3aa
TRBV6-2/TRBV6-3,few,NA,TRBJ1-1,TGTGCCAGCAGTCGGGACAACCTGAACACTGAAGCTTTCTTT,CASSRDNLNTEAFF
TRBV11-2,NA,TRBD1,TRBJ1-4,TGTGCCAGCAGCCGTAACGCCGGACAGGGAGAAAAACTGTTTTTT,CASSRNAGQGEKLFF
TRBV27,NA,TRBD1,TRBJ1-2,TGTGCCAGCAGTTTTGGGACAGGGAGACGAGGCTACACCTTC,CASSFGTGRRGYTF
TRBV7-8,NA,NA,TRBJ1-2,TGTGCCAGCAGCTTAGATCAAGGGGGCTATGGCTACACCTTC,CASSLDQGGYGYTF
TRBV6-5,once,TRBD1,TRBJ1-1,TGTGCCAGCAGTCCATTTGGGGACAGGGTTCCTGAAGCTTTCTTT,CASSPFGDRVPEAFF
TRBV3-1/TRBV3-2,NA,NA,TRBJ1-1,TGTGCCAGCAGACCCCTGGGGGGGTCTGAAGCTTTCTTT,CASRPLGGSEAFF
TRBV28,NA,NA,TRBJ1-5,TGTGCCGCGGGGGGTTATAGCAATCAGCCCCAGCATTTT,CAAGGYSNQPQHF
TRBV11-2,NA,TRBD2,TRBJ2-4,TGTGCCAGCAGCTTAGATACGGGAGGCAACATTCAGTACTTC,CASSLDTGGNIQYF
TRBV19,NA,NA,TRBJ1-4,TGTGCCAGTAGTATCGGGGGAGGGGCTAATGAAAAACTGTTTTTT,CASSIGGGANEKLFF
TRBV6-5,NA,TRBD2,TRBJ2-7,TGTGCCAGCAGAAAGGGAGCGGGGGGTCCCGAGCAGTACTTC,CASRKGAGGPEQYF
TRBV7-9,NA,TRBD1,TRBJ2-7,TGTGCCAGCAGCCAATCCCCCCGGACAGGGGGTTCCTACGAGCAGTACTTC,CASSQSPRTGGSYEQYF
TRBV2,NA,NA,TRBJ1-5,TGTGCCAGCAGTGGCGGTCATTCCCCCCTGCGGCCCCAGCATTTT,CASSGGHSPLRPQHF
TRBV18,NA,TRBD2,TRBJ2-1,TGTGCCAGCTCACCACAAAATATCGGGACTAGCGGGGAGGATGAGCAGTTCTTC,CASSPQNIGTSGEDEQFF
TRBV5-1,NA,TRBD1,TRBJ2-7,TGCGCCAGCAGCTGGCGGACAGGGGGACCGGGCGAGCAGTACTTC,CASSWRTGGPGEQYF
TRBV3-1/TRBV3-2,few,NA,TRBJ1-5,TGTGCCAGCAGCCTAACAGATTATCAGCCCCAGCATTTT,CASSLTDYQPQHF
TRBV19,NA,NA,TRBJ1-4,TGTGCCAGTAGTATACTCAGGGATAATGAAAAACTGTTTTTT,CASSILRDNEKLFF
TRBV18,NA,NA,TRBJ2-1,TGTGCCAGCTCACCGGACAGATTATCGTACAATGAGCAGTTCTTC,CASSPDRLSYNEQFF
TRBV9,NA,TRBD1,TRBJ2-1,TGTGCCAGCAGCGACCGGGACAGGTTCAATGAGCAGTTCTTC,CASSDRDRFNEQFF
TRBV28,NA,TRBD1,TRBJ1-4,TGTGCCAGCAGTTTGGGACAGGGTAGGGAAAAACTGTTTTTT,CASSLGQGREKLFF
TRBV12-3/TRBV12-4,NA,NA,TRBJ1-3,TGTGCCAGCAGTTTAACGGGAGGAAACACCATATATTTT,CASSLTGGNTIYF
TRBV6-4,NA,TRBD1,TRBJ1-1,TGTGCCAGCAGTGTAGCAGGGGGAAACACTGAAGCTTTCTTT,CASSVAGGNTEAFF
TRBV11-2,NA,TRBD2,TRBJ2-1,TGTGCCAGCAGCCCGGGGGGGAATGAGCAGTTCTTC,CASSPGGNEQFF